This TCR beta chain is drawn from a study of cytomegalovirus exposure and HLA in healthy donors. Study summary: A later analysis reported the roughly 130 validation repertoires used the same platform as the approximately 660 first-cohort repertoires.

The germline V gene has CDR1 GTSNPN and CDR2 SVGIG (reference sequence). V lost 2 bases and J lost 8; bases outside the gene matches: 8. The length of the CDR3 is 13 residues. TCRdb's copy holds only in-frame clones and misses some; the assay was immunoSEQ multiplex PCR. The data show 55,000 to 65,000 clones, 85% to 95% seen once. Regarding this clone: Its specificity is not known.

Study-level results: For cytomegalovirus status, the classifier reportedly gave diagnoses with high specificity and sensitivity. It was found in a later analysis that first-cohort TCR clusters tended to co-occur in the 95 to 150 validation repertoires. The study found most TCR sequences rare, yet found some public TCRs in many donors.

The sample consisted of PBMCs. The V call is TRBV30, the J call TRBJ1-2, with 7 bases fitting TRBD1. The origin of this receptor is a woman aged 18-29 years in good health and CMV-seropositive. The DNA of the CDR3 is TGTGCCTGGAGTCCCGGACAGGCAGTAGGCTACACCTTC. Its translation is CAWSPGQAVGYTF.